Below, 19 T cell receptor beta chains from the same sample are listed, as sequenced in a study of T cells expressing NK-cell markers. Using the 5' RACE reads, TCRdb records one entry per CDR3 protein without DNA. Across 500,000 to 600,000 distinct CDR3 sequences, the top ten clones capture approximately 3.6% of the sample. Material: blood T cells: a sorted CD56 or NKG2C T cell subset, CD4+ or CD8+ T cells, or bulk PBMC T cells (not recorded which). The receptors derive from a man younger than 35 in good health.

The rearrangement joins TRBV6-2 or TRBV6-3 to TRBJ2-1; TCRdb proposes TRBD2, but this gene call is untestable without DNA. The CDR3 covers 16 residues. Germline loops: CDR1 MNHEY, CDR2 SVGEGT. CDR3 protein: CASKLAGDPSYNEQFF.

The rearrangement uses TRBV12-3 or TRBV12-4 and TRBJ2-1. The CDR3 is 13 amino acids. The CDR3 sequence is CASRKDPVDEQFF.

V gene TRBV5-1 combines with J gene TRBJ2-1; TCRdb lists TRBD2, though no DNA is available to test this call. CDR3 length: 13 amino acids. Germline values: CDR1 SGHRS, CDR2 YFSETQ. CDR3 region: CASQAGGVNEQFF. Supplemented by reference TRBV5-1 and TRBJ2-1, the full variable domain reads KAGVTQTPRYLIKTRGQQVTLSCSPISGHRSVSWYQQTPGQGLQFLFEYFSETQRNKGNFPGRFSGRQFSNSRSEMNVSTLELGDSALYLCASQAGGVNEQFFGPGTRLTVL.

This chain uses TRBV5-1 with TRBJ2-7; TCRdb returns TRBD1, unconfirmable since there is no DNA. CDR3 size: 14 residues. In germline, CDR1 is SGHRS, CDR2 YFSETQ. CDR3 residues: CASSLFEGIYEQYF.

The chain joins TRBV20-1 to TRBJ2-1; with no DNA, the TCRdb D assignment of TRBD2 cannot be verified. This CDR3 comprises 12 residues. CDR1 is DFQATT, CDR2 SNEGSKA, per germline (reference sequence). CDR3 loop: CSRAGTSGEQFF.

This chain links TRBV24-1 with TRBJ1-5; TCRdb outputs TRBD1, but without DNA this stays unchecked. This CDR3 spans 13 amino acids. CDR1 and CDR2 from the germline V gene are KGHDR and SFDVKD. CDR3 region: CATAQGSNQPQHF.

This chain links TRBV4-1 with TRBJ2-3; TCRdb proposes TRBD2, but this gene call is untestable without DNA. The CDR3 length is 15 residues. Germline CDR1 and CDR2: MGHRA and YSYEKL. CDR3 residues: CASSQGTSDTDTQYF.

CDR3 region: CSVNRPADGANVLTF. The chain has TRBV29-1 and TRBJ2-6. CDR1 SQVTM and CDR2 ANQGSEA come from the germline V gene. The CDR3 totals 15 residues. The complete variable domain, with remaining parts taken from reference TRBV29-1 and TRBJ2-6, reads SAVISQKPSRDICQRGTSLTIQCQVDSQVTMMFWYRQQPGQSLTLIATANQGSEATYESGFVIDKFPISRPNLTFSTLTVSNMSPEDSSIYLCSVNRPADGANVLTFGAGSRLTVL.

The chain employs TRBV7-3 and TRBJ2-3. Germline values: CDR1 SGHTA, CDR2 FQGTGA. The length of the CDR3 is 12 residues. The CDR3 loop reads CASSLREDTQYF.

CDR3 sequence reads: CASSSTIAGETDTQYF. The chain couples TRBV9 to TRBJ2-3; TCRdb calls TRBD2, which cannot be checked without DNA. Germline V gene lookup returns CDR1 SGDLS and CDR2 YYNGEE. The CDR3 covers 16 residues.

The chain joins TRBV6-1 to TRBJ1-1; the TCRdb call, TRBD1, lacks DNA for checking. Germline values: CDR1 MNHNS, CDR2 SASEGT. The CDR3 runs 15 residues. The CDR3 protein is CASSRTGTGGTEAFF.

The chain combines TRBV25-1 with TRBJ2-1. Germline V gene sequence: CDR1 MGHDK, CDR2 SYGVNS. The CDR3 spans 14 residues. CDR3 region: CASSAGPSYNEQFF.

The chain is built from TRBV12-3 or TRBV12-4 and TRBJ2-1; TCRdb outputs TRBD1, but without DNA this stays unchecked. The CDR3 spans 11 residues. CDR3 residues: CASSSDRAQFF.

The J gene is TRBJ2-2, the V gene TRBV20-1; TCRdb's assignment of TRBD1 cannot be checked, as there is no DNA. The germline gives CDR1 DFQATT, CDR2 SNEGSKA (reference sequence). CDR3 size: 16 residues. The CDR3 sequence is CSARPRERVNTGELFF.

The gene calls are TRBV20-1 and TRBJ2-1; TCRdb names TRBD2, which stays unverified in the absence of DNA. This CDR3 contains 16 residues. The germline CDR1 and CDR2 sequences are DFQATT and SNEGSKA (reference sequence). CDR3 sequence reads: CSARDPLPGVGGEQFF.

V usage is TRBV27 and J usage is TRBJ1-6. Germline-derived CDR1 and CDR2 are MNHEY and SMNVEV (reference sequence). This CDR3 has 15 amino acids. The CDR3 here is CASSSGRDMHSPLHF.

The chain combines TRBV27 with TRBJ2-4; without DNA, the TCRdb call of TRBD1 cannot be checked. The CDR3 spans 16 residues. From germline, CDR1 is MNHEY and CDR2 SMNVEV (reference sequence). The CDR3 reads CASSPSGTHHGNIQYF.

The chain links TRBV5-1 to TRBJ2-1; absent DNA, TCRdb's TRBD2 call cannot be checked. This CDR3 is built from 16 residues. Germline lookup yields CDR1 SGHRS and CDR2 YFSETQ. The CDR3 reads CASSLGASGPYNEQFF.

V and J are TRBV5-1 and TRBJ2-1; TCRdb reports TRBD1, a call that lacks DNA to check it against. The length of the CDR3 is 14 residues. Germline V gene lookup returns CDR1 SGHRS and CDR2 YFSETQ. This CDR3 reads CASSKRQGVGEQFF.